This is a list of T cell receptor beta chains from one sample in a study of T cells in localized non-small cell lung cancer. Profiled with immunoSEQ multiplex PCR; TCRdb holds only in-frame clones, not every one. The table has about 34,000 clones, roughly 90% seen once. The sequencing used peripheral blood, collected before any cancer treatment. The receptors shown here come from a woman aged 35 to 70 with stage I lung adenocarcinoma. Each CDR3 is given with its conserved first and last residue. The order of the fields is clone size, J gene, V gene, D gene, CDR3 DNA, CDR3 protein. A D gene is named only where the DNA matches it firmly. A clone size is listed for some rows: how often the clone was seen (once, few, many), or a class if it is expanded.

-	TRBJ1-1	TRBV19	-	TGTGCCAGTAGTATCGGGGGGCTCACTGAAGCTTTCTTT	CASSIGGLTEAFF
-	TRBJ2-1	TRBV6-4	TRBD2	TGTGCCAGCAGTAGAAGCGGGGGGGCCGAAGTTTACAATGAGCAGTTCTTC	CASSRSGGAEVYNEQFF
-	TRBJ1-1	TRBV5-6	-	TGTGCCAGCAGCTTACCAAACACTGAAGCTTTCTTT	CASSLPNTEAFF
-	TRBJ2-3	TRBV5-4	TRBD2	TGTGCCAGCAGCTCGCTACTAGCGGGGGGCACAGATACGCAGTATTTT	CASSSLLAGGTDTQYF
-	TRBJ2-1	TRBV27	-	TGTGCCATTCGAGGATGGCCTGAAAGCAATGAGCAGTTCTTC	CAIRGWPESNEQFF
-	TRBJ2-3	TRBV7-7	-	TGTGCTAGCAGCTTAGATCGCCGTGGGGCCATTTCGTCCCTACGCACAGATACGCAGTATTTT	CASSLDRRGAISSLRTDTQYF
-	TRBJ2-6	TRBV7-9	TRBD1	TGTGCCAGCAGCGGGACAGGTTACTCTGGGGCCAACGTCCTGACTTTC	CASSGTGYSGANVLTF
-	TRBJ1-2	TRBV5-1	-	TGCGCCAGCAGCTTAGTCGGCCGGGGGGCCAACTATGGCTACACCTTC	CASSLVGRGANYGYTF
-	TRBJ2-7	TRBV15	-	TGTGCCACCAGCAGACCGGGCCGAAGCTACGAGCAGTACTTC	CATSRPGRSYEQYF
-	TRBJ1-4	TRBV6-1	-	TGTGCCAGCAGTGAATCCAAGCTTAATGAAAAACTGTTTTTT	CASSESKLNEKLFF
-	TRBJ2-2	TRBV4-3	TRBD2	TGCGCCAGCAGTCGGACTAGCGCCCTGGGGGAGCTGTTTTTT	CASSRTSALGELFF
-	TRBJ1-2	TRBV9	-	TGTGCCAGCAGTGCATCCGGGACAAGGGCGGACTATGGCTACACCTTC	CASSASGTRADYGYTF
-	TRBJ2-1	TRBV19	TRBD1	TGTGCCAGTAGTACGTCGCGACAGGGGTTTGGTGAGCAGTTCTTC	CASSTSRQGFGEQFF
-	TRBJ2-7	TRBV11-3	-	TGTGCCAGCAGCTTAGGGTCTTACGAGCAGTACTTC	CASSLGSYEQYF
once	TRBJ2-7	TRBV5-4	TRBD1	TGTGCCAGCAGCTTGTTGGGACAGGGGGGTTACGAGCAGTACTTC	CASSLLGQGGYEQYF
-	TRBJ1-5	TRBV7-9	-	TGTGCCAGCAGCTTTAACACCGACAATCAGCCCCAGCATTTT	CASSFNTDNQPQHF
-	TRBJ2-1	TRBV7-2	TRBD1	TGTGCCAGCAGGGGCGGACAGGGAATAGATGAGCAGTTCTTC	CASRGGQGIDEQFF
-	TRBJ2-3	TRBV10-3	TRBD2	TGTGCCATCAGTCACCGGACTAGCGGGGGAAGCACAGATACGCAGTATTTT	CAISHRTSGGSTDTQYF
-	TRBJ2-7	TRBV10-2	-	TGCGCCAGCAGTGGAGGCAGGGCCTACGAGCAGTACTTC	CASSGGRAYEQYF
-	TRBJ2-7	TRBV13	-	TGTGCCAGCAGCTATCCAGGGCGGTCCTACGAGCAGTACTTC	CASSYPGRSYEQYF
-	TRBJ2-1	TRBV27	-	TGTGCCAGCAGTTTATCAGGGTACAGTCGCAATGAGCAGTTCTTC	CASSLSGYSRNEQFF
-	TRBJ2-1	TRBV7-2	-	TGTGCCAGCAGCTCTAGAAAGGATGGCGATGAGCAGTTCTTC	CASSSRKDGDEQFF
-	TRBJ2-2	TRBV5-1	-	TGCGCCAGCAGCTTGGACGCGGGCTCGGACACCGGGGAGCTGTTTTTT	CASSLDAGSDTGELFF
-	TRBJ2-3	TRBV2	TRBD2	TGTGCCAGCAGTGAACTCGGGGGGTACACAGATACGCAGTATTTT	CASSELGGYTDTQYF